Presented here are 23 T cell receptor beta chains from one specimen sequenced in a study of cytomegalovirus exposure and HLA in healthy donors. This table comes from immunoSEQ multiplex PCR, and its TCRdb copy is limited to in-frame clones, with some not included. The sample holds some 110,000 clones, approximately 86% seen once. Sequenced material: PBMCs. Receptors were obtained from a woman between 18 and 29 years old in good health and CMV-seropositive.

The V call is TRBV19, the J call TRBJ2-7, with TRBD1 as a possible D gene (5 bases). CDR1 is LNHDA and CDR2 is SQIVND in the germline V gene (reference sequence). Trimming cost V 3 bases and J 6 bases, with 15 bases left between them. The CDR3 spans 14 residues. CDR3 sequence: CASSMIDRMREQYF. CDR3 nucleotides: TGTGCCAGTAGTATGATAGACAGAATGCGCGAGCAGTACTTC.

J is TRBJ2-2 and V is TRBV15, with 7 bases lining up with TRBD1. Germline-derived CDR1 and CDR2 are LNHNV and YYDKDF (reference sequence). The CDR3 covers 14 residues. Losses at the gene ends were 5 bases for V and 7 bases for J; bases not matched to a gene: 7. The CDR3 nucleotides are TGTGCCACCAGCGTCAGGGGGTTCGGCGGGGAGCTGTTTTTT. Its protein product is CATSVRGFGGELFF.

The rearrangement uses TRBV7-9 and TRBJ1-1, with a possible D match to TRBD1 (5 bases). This CDR3 has 12 residues. Germline lookup yields CDR1 SEHNR and CDR2 FQNEAQ (reference sequence). The V end was cut by 5 bases, the J end by 9 bases, with 13 bases between. CDR3 sequence reads: CASSPRSGQAFF. The CDR3 DNA reads as TGTGCCAGCAGCCCGCGGTCAGGGCAAGCTTTCTTT.

This clone has more than one count but fewer than ten. This chain uses TRBV11-2 with TRBJ2-7; 8 bases fit TRBD2. CDR3 length: 15 residues. V shed 5 bases, J shed 3 bases, and the junction held 9 bases outside the gene matches. Germline V CDR1 and CDR2: SGHAT, FQNNGV. The CDR3 DNA reads as TGTGCCAGCAGCGTCACTAGCGGAGGGAACTACGAGCAGTACTTC. It yields the protein CASSVTSGGNYEQYF.

About this clone: The same CDR3 arises from other DNA sequences in this sample as well. The chain has TRBV5-1 and TRBJ1-1, with D uncertain. The CDR3 spans 11 residues. The germline gives CDR1 SGHRS, CDR2 YFSETQ. V lost 5 bases, J lost 11 bases, and 13 bases lay in between. The CDR3 DNA follows: TGCGCCAGCAGTCCCGGTTCGGGGGCTTTCTTT. Translated: CASSPGSGAFF.

The rearrangement links TRBV5-1 to TRBJ2-7; possible D gene TRBD1, 6 bases. Trimming removed 3 bases at V and 3 bases at J, with 13 bases between. CDR3 length: 14 residues. Germline CDR1 and CDR2: SGHRS and YFSETQ. The CDR3 protein is CASSSLDSRYEQYF. CDR3 DNA sequence: TGCGCCAGCAGCTCCCTGGACAGTCGCTACGAGCAGTACTTC.

As to this clone: The same CDR3 is also encoded by other DNA sequences in this sample. The genes are TRBV6-5 and TRBJ1-5; D gene unclear. CDR1 MNHEY and CDR2 SVGAGI come from the germline V gene. Between the trimmed V and J ends, which lost 6 bases and 0 bases, there was a span of 9 bases. The CDR3 totals 14 residues. CDR3 sequence: CASRPDYSNQPQHF. DNA of the CDR3: TGTGCCAGCAGACCAGATTATAGCAATCAGCCCCAGCATTTT.

V usage is TRBV5-1 and J usage is TRBJ2-1; 10 bases are a match to TRBD2. V was pared by 8 bases and J by 4 bases, with 9 bases of the junction left unmatched. Per the germline V gene, CDR1 is SGHRS and CDR2 is YFSETQ. The CDR3 length is 15 residues. CDR3 in amino acids: CASTPGLALYNEQFF. In DNA form, the CDR3 reads TGCGCCAGTACTCCGGGACTAGCGCTTTACAATGAGCAGTTCTTC.

The chain combines TRBV27 with TRBJ2-3; a weak D match, TRBD1 (5 bases). V was trimmed by 5 bases and J by 2 bases, leaving 11 bases between them. CDR1 and CDR2 (germline): MNHEY, SMNVEV (reference sequence). This CDR3 is built from 14 residues. The CDR3 DNA reads TGTGCCAGCAGTGGGTTGGGGCTCACAGATACGCAGTATTTT. It is translated as CASSGLGLTDTQYF.

This clone is a singleton in its sample. The chain carries TRBV11-2 and TRBJ2-1; a weak D match, TRBD2 (6 bases). CDR1 is SGHAT and CDR2 is FQNNGV in the germline V gene. The V end lost 3 bases, the J end lost 0 bases, and 15 bases lay between the germline ends. This CDR3 is built from 17 residues. The CDR3 nucleotides read TGTGCCAGCAGCTTCGGTTTCCGGGGGAGCTCCTACAATGAGCAGTTCTTC. Its translation is CASSFGFRGSSYNEQFF.

Within the sample, this clone is medium-sized. J is TRBJ1-2 and V is TRBV29-1, with D unclear. The V end lost 6 bases, the J end lost 11 bases, and 22 bases lay between the germline ends. Germline V gene data show CDR1 as SQVTM and CDR2 as ANQGSEA. This CDR3 is built from 13 residues. CDR3 amino acids: CSVSTPIGEVYTF. The DNA of the CDR3 is TGCAGCGTCTCAACACCGATCGGCGAGGTTTACACCTTC.

The J gene is TRBJ2-7, the V gene TRBV6-1; TRBD1 matches at 9 bases. Germline V gene data show CDR1 as MNHNS and CDR2 as SASEGT. The CDR3 spans 15 residues. V shed 5 bases, J shed 5 bases, and the junction held 10 bases outside the gene matches. The CDR3 nucleotides are TGTGCCAGCAGTCTCACCCGGGACAGGGATCACGAGCAGTACTTC. Amino acids: CASSLTRDRDHEQYF.

This clone was picked up a small number of times. The gene calls are TRBV4-2 and TRBJ2-1, with 7 nucleotides matching TRBD1. V dropped 1 base and J dropped 5; count of bases not matched to a gene: 2. From germline, CDR1 is LGHNA and CDR2 YNFKEQ. This CDR3 contains 14 residues. CDR3 loop: CASSQGDRDNEQFF. The CDR3, as DNA: TGTGCCAGCAGCCAAGGGGACAGAGACAATGAGCAGTTCTTC.

The CDR3 loop is CASSEGIAPREPQHF. CDR3 sequence (DNA): TGTGCCAGCAGTGAAGGCATCGCCCCCAGGGAGCCCCAGCATTTT. This chain links TRBV2 with TRBJ1-5; D possibly corresponds to TRBD1 (5 bases). The CDR3 sequence is 15 residues long. Germline lookup yields CDR1 SNHLY and CDR2 FYNNEI. V lost 1 base and J lost 8, with 15 bases in between.

The CDR3 region is CAWRGTVGISYEQYF. The CDR3 DNA reads as TGTGCCTGGCGAGGGACAGTCGGAATTTCCTACGAGCAGTACTTC. The V gene is TRBV30, the J gene TRBJ2-7; TRBD1 aligns across 7 bases. The junction had 11 bases not matched to a gene; V was cut back by 5 bases and J by 1 base. The CDR3 is made up of 15 amino acids. Germline V gene data show CDR1 as GTSNPN and CDR2 as SVGIG (reference sequence).

The chain carries TRBV18 and TRBJ1-5; no reliable D call. The CDR3 runs to 19 residues. Trimming stripped 0 bases from V and 2 bases from J, with 20 bases between. Germline V gives CDR1 KGHSH, CDR2 LQKENI. CDR3 bases: TGTGCCAGCTCACCACCGCGCTTGGGGAGCGTTGGCGGCAATCAGCCCCAGCATTTT. This gives the protein CASSPPRLGSVGGNQPQHF.

The chain recombines TRBV6-1 with TRBJ1-5; 7 positions match TRBD1. CDR1 and CDR2 from the germline V gene are MNHNS and SASEGT. The junction had 7 bases not matched to a gene; V was cut back by 7 bases and J by 4 bases. The length of the CDR3 is 14 residues. The CDR3 nucleotides read TGTGCCAGCACGCGGACAGGTTTTAATCAGCCCCAGCATTTT. It translates to CASTRTGFNQPQHF.

This chain uses TRBV7-8 with TRBJ1-5; D is unresolved. The CDR3 runs to 12 residues. V was shortened by 5 bases and J by 1 base, with 3 bases between the two germline ends. Per the germline V gene, CDR1 is SGHVS and CDR2 is FQNEAQ. CDR3 in DNA: TGTGCCAGCAGCCAAAGCAATCAGCCCCAGCATTTT. Amino acids: CASSQSNQPQHF.

The J gene is TRBJ2-1, the V gene TRBV30; 11 nucleotides line up with TRBD2. The germline gives CDR1 GTSNPN, CDR2 SVGIG (reference sequence). CDR3 size: 14 residues. V was clipped by 0 bases and J by 5 bases; unmatched bases: 0. The CDR3 DNA is TGTGCCTGGAGTGTGGGACTAGCGGACAATGAGCAGTTCTTC. This sequence encodes CAWSVGLADNEQFF.

V is TRBV6-6 and J is TRBJ2-5, with TRBD1 identical over 7 bases. The junction had 2 bases not matched to a gene; V was cut back by 0 bases and J by 1 base. The germline V gene has CDR1 MNHNY and CDR2 SVGAGI (reference sequence). The CDR3 covers 15 residues. Here the CDR3 DNA reads TGTGCCAGCAGTTACTCGCCAGGGGGCCAAGAGACCCAGTACTTC. Its protein product is CASSYSPGGQETQYF.

The chain has TRBV9 and TRBJ1-1, with 7 positions matching TRBD1. The V gene end was trimmed by 1 base and the J gene end by 13 bases; junction bases not matched to a gene: 22. The germline V gene has CDR1 SGDLS and CDR2 YYNGEE. The CDR3 is 17 residues long. In nucleotides, the CDR3 is TGTGCCAGCAGCGTAACCGACGATCGAACCATTGCAGGGGGGAGTTTCTTT. Protein sequence: CASSVTDDRTIAGGSFF.

CDR3 nucleotide sequence: TGTGCCAGCAGATTAGGACAGGGAACCGGGGAGCTGTTTTTT. It translates to CASRLGQGTGELFF. This chain links TRBV28 with TRBJ2-2, with TRBD1 matching over 8 bases. The CDR3 is 14 residues long. Germline loops: CDR1 MDHEN, CDR2 SYDVKM. J lost 5 bases, V lost 6 bases, and 5 bases had no gene match.

The chain uses TRBV2 and TRBJ2-3; TRBD1 matches at 11 bases. This CDR3 is built from 12 residues. Germline V gene lookup returns CDR1 SNHLY and CDR2 FYNNEI. V lost 10 bases to trimming and J lost 6 bases; unmatched junction nucleotides: 3. CDR3: CATRDRGDTQYF. CDR3 coding DNA: TGTGCCACTCGGGACAGGGGGGATACGCAGTATTTT.